The clone carrying this T cell receptor (beta chain) has at least ten counts. The antigen remains unidentified. One entry per CDR3 protein, called by TCRdb with MiXCR from the 5' RACE reads. Found here are approximately 210,000 distinct CDR3 sequences, less than 10% of them singletons; the top ten hold 5.1%. The sample comes from a study of identical twins. Findings of the study overall: Out-of-frame beta sequences exhibited a weaker degree of excess twin sharing. Invariant populations such as MAIT and iNKT cells could partly muddle zero-insertion analyses. Some out-of-frame alpha sequences were shared by twins, and these showed excess low generation probability.

Germline CDR1 and CDR2: DFQATT and SNEGSKA (reference sequence). The CDR3 runs to 13 residues. Trimming removed 6 bases at V and 1 base at J, with 12 bases between. This clonotype originated in a woman aged 18-29 years in good health. The specimen was memory (CD45RO+) T cells sorted from blood. The chain has TRBV20-1 and TRBJ2-5; possibly TRBD2 for D (5 bases). The CDR3 reads CSAAGRGQETQYF. In DNA, the CDR3 is TGCAGTGCAGCTGGACGGGGCCAAGAGACCCAGTACTTC.